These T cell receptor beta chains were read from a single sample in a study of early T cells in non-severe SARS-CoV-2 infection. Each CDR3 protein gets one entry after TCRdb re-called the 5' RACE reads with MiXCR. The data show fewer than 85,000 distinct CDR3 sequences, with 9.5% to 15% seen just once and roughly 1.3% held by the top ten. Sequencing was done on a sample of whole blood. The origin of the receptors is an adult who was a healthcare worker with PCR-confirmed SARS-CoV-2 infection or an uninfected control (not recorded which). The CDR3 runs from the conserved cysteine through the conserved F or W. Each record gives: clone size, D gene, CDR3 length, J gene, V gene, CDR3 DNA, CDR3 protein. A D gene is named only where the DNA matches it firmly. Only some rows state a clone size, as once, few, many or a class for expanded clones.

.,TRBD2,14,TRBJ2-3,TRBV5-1,TGCGCCAGCAGTGCTAGCGGGAGTCCAGATACGCAGTATTTT,CASSASGSPDTQYF
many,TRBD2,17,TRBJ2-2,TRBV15,TGTGCCACCAGCACTTTCGAGCGGGGGCTTAACACCGGGGAGCTGTTTTTT,CATSTFERGLNTGELFF
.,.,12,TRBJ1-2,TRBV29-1,TGCAGCGTTGTACATTCGGGGCTTGGCTACACCTTC,CSVVHSGLGYTF
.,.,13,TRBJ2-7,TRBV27,TGTGCCAGCAGTTTACAGGGGCGGAACGAGCAGTACTTC,CASSLQGRNEQYF
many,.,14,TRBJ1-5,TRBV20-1,TGCAGTGCCGGAGAAAACCCGGGCAATCAGCCCCAGCATTTT,CSAGENPGNQPQHF
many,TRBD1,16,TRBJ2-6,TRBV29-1,TGCAGCGTCGGAGGACAGGGGTCTCCTGGGGCCAACGTCCTGACTTTC,CSVGGQGSPGANVLTF
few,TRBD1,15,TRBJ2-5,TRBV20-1,TGCAGTGCTAGGCCCTCGGGACAGGGTAAAGAGACCCAGTACTTC,CSARPSGQGKETQYF
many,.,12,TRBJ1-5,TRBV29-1,TGCAGCGTTGGGGAGGGTCGCCAGCCCCAGCATTTT,CSVGEGRQPQHF
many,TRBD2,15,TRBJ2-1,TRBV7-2,TGTGCCAGCAGCTATACTAGCGGGTTCTACAATGAGCAGTTCTTC,CASSYTSGFYNEQFF
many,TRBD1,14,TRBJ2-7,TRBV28,TGTGCCAGCAGTTTGATCGGGACAGGATACGAGCAGTACTTC,CASSLIGTGYEQYF
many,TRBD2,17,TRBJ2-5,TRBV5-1,TGCGCCAGCAGGACTAGCGGGGGGACCCCGAGACAAGAGACCCAGTACTTC,CASRTSGGTPRQETQYF
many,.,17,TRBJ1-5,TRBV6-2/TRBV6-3,TGTGCCAGCAGTTCTTCCCTCGGGAGGAAGAGCAATCAGCCCCAGCATTTT,CASSSSLGRKSNQPQHF
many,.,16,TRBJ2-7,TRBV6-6,TGTGCCAGCGGGTCTCCTCAGGAACAGAGGACCTACGAGCAGTACTTC,CASGSPQEQRTYEQYF
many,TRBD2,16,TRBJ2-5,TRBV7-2,TGTGCCAGCAGCTTAGGACTAGCGGGAGGGGTGGAGACCCAGTACTTC,CASSLGLAGGVETQYF
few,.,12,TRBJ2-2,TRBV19,TGTGCCAGTAAAGGGGCGACCGGGGAGCTGTTTTTT,CASKGATGELFF
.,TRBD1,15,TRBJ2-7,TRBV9,TGTGCCAGCAGCGTTACAGGGGTGGTCGCCTCCGAGCAGTACTTC,CASSVTGVVASEQYF
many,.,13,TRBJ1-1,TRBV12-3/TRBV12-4,TGTGCCAGCAGTCCTCCGGGGGCGAATGAAGCTTTCTTT,CASSPPGANEAFF
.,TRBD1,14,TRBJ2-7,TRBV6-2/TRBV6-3,TGTGCCAGCAGTCGGGACAGGGACAGGTACGAGCAGTACTTC,CASSRDRDRYEQYF
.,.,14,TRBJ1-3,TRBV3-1,TGTGCCAGCAGCCCCGCGGATTCTGGAAACACCATATATTTT,CASSPADSGNTIYF
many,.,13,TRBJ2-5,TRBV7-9,TGTGCCAGCAGCTCTAGGACAGAAGAGACCCAGTACTTC,CASSSRTEETQYF
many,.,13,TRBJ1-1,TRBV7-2,TGTGCCAGCAGTTTAGGGCAGAACACTGAAGCTTTCTTT,CASSLGQNTEAFF
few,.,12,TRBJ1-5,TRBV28,TGTGCCAGCAGCAGACAGGATCAGCCCCAGCATTTT,CASSRQDQPQHF
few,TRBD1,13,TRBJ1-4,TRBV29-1,TGCAGCGTTAAGGACAGGGGATCCGGAAAACTGTTTTTT,CSVKDRGSGKLFF
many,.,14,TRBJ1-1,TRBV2,TGTGCCAGCAGGAGGGGGAGGGAGGCCACTGAAGCTTTCTTT,CASRRGREATEAFF
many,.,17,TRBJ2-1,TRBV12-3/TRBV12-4,TGTGCCAGCAGCTTTCCTTTGGGACGTCTTGCCTACAATGAGCAGTTCTTC,CASSFPLGRLAYNEQFF
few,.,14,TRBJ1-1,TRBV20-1,TGCAGTGCTAGTCGGCGGGAACGAGGAGCTGAAGCTTTCTTT,CSASRRERGAEAFF
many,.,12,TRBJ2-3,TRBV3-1,TGTGCCAGCAGCCAATTAACAGATACGCAGTATTTT,CASSQLTDTQYF
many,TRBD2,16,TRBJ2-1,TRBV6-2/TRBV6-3,TGTGCCAGCAGTCAGTTCGGGACTAGCAAATACAATGAGCAGTTCTTC,CASSQFGTSKYNEQFF
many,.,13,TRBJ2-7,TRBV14,TGTGCCAGCAGCCAAGACCTCCGCTACGAGCAGTACTTC,CASSQDLRYEQYF
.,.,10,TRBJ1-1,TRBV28,TGTGCCACAGAGGGGGCTGAAGCTTTCTTT,CATEGAEAFF
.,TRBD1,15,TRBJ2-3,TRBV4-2,TGTGCCAGCAGCCAAAGGACAGGGGCTTCAGATACGCAGTATTTT,CASSQRTGASDTQYF
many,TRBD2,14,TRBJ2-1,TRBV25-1,TGTGCCAGCAGAGCCTGGACTAGGGACAATGAGCAGTTCTTC,CASRAWTRDNEQFF
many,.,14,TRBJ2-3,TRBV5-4,TGTGCCAGCAGCTTAAGACTCAACTCAGATACGCAGTATTTT,CASSLRLNSDTQYF
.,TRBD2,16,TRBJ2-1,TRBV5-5,TGTGCCAGCAGCTTGACTAGCGGGGGGGCTAGAAATGAGCAGTTCTTC,CASSLTSGGARNEQFF
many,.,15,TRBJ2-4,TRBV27,TGTGCCAGCAAACCAACAGGGCTGGCCAAAAACATTCAGTACTTC,CASKPTGLAKNIQYF
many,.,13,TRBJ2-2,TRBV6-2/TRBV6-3,TGTGCCAGACTGCTGACGAACACCGGGGAGCTGTTTTTT,CARLLTNTGELFF
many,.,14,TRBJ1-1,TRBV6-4,TGTGCCAGCAGTTTCGACTCGGACGGCACTGAAGCTTTCTTT,CASSFDSDGTEAFF
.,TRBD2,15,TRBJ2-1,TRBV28,TGTGCCAGCCAGACTAGCGGGAGAGTTTACAATGAGCAGTTCTTC,CASQTSGRVYNEQFF
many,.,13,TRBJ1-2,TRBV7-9,TGTGCCAGCAGCTGGCAGGGAAATTATGGCTACACCTTC,CASSWQGNYGYTF
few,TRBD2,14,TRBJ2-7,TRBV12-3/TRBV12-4,TGTGCCAGCAGATCTAGCGGGGCTACCTCCGAGCAGTACTTC,CASRSSGATSEQYF
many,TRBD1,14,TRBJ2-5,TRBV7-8,TGTGCCAGCAGGAACAGGGGACCCCAAGAGACCCAGTACTTC,CASRNRGPQETQYF
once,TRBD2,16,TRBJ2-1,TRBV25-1,TGTGCCAGCAGTGGGACTAGCGAGACCTTCTACAATGAGCAGTTCTTC,CASSGTSETFYNEQFF
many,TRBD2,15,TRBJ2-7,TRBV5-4,TGTGCCAGCAGCTCCCCGGGACTAAACTCCTACGAGCAGTACTTC,CASSSPGLNSYEQYF
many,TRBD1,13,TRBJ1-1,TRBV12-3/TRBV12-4,TGTGCCAGCCTGAACAGGGGAAGAGGTGAAGCTTTCTTT,CASLNRGRGEAFF
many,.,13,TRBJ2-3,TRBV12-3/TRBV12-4,TGTGCCAGCAGTTTATGGCGGGCAGATACGCAGTATTTT,CASSLWRADTQYF
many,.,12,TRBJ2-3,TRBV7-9,TGTGCCGCTCGAGGAACCGGAGATACGCAGTATTTT,CAARGTGDTQYF
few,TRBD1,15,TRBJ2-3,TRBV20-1,TGCAGTGGACCCCGGAGGACAGGCACCACAGATACGCAGTATTTT,CSGPRRTGTTDTQYF
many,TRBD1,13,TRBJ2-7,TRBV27,TGTGCCAGCCGTGACAGGGGTTACTACGAGCAGTACTTC,CASRDRGYYEQYF